The next 14 T cell receptor beta chains were all read from a single sample in a study of T-cell memory formation after mild COVID-19. Each CDR3 protein is one row after TCRdb ran MiXCR on the 5' RACE reads. The table lists 150,000 to 200,000 distinct CDR3 sequences, over 20% of them singletons, with about 21% in the top ten. The sequenced sample consisted of PBMCs or a T cell subset sorted from them (not recorded which). These receptors were collected from an adult woman who had mild COVID-19 (a few samples of this study predate the infection). Cell type and time point are not known.

In its sample, this clonotype was seen many times. This sequence joins TRBV25-1 and TRBJ2-1, with 11 bases that match TRBD2. This CDR3 is 19 amino acids long. From germline, CDR1 is MGHDK and CDR2 SYGVNS. Trimming cost V 4 bases and J 10 bases; bases outside gene matches: 21. The chain's CDR3 is CASSGIGGSGRASGVEQFF. CDR3 in DNA: TGTGCCAGCAGTGGCATAGGTGGTAGCGGGAGGGCCAGTGGAGTGGAGCAGTTCTTC.

The CDR3 region has the DNA TGTGCCAGCAGGCCGGGACTGAACACCGGGGAGCTGTTTTTT. The encoded protein is CASRPGLNTGELFF. The chain couples TRBV12-3 or TRBV12-4 to TRBJ2-2, with a weak D call TRBD2 (6 bases). This CDR3 is 14 amino acids long. V was trimmed by 6 bases and J by 1 base, leaving 9 bases between them.

The sample holds a few counts of this clonotype. The gene calls are TRBV12-3 or TRBV12-4 and TRBJ2-1, with D possibly called TRBD1 or TRBD2 (5 bases each). This CDR3 has 10 amino acids. Trimming left V 6 bases short and J 10 bases short, with 7 bases between. CDR3 in DNA: TGTGCCAGCAGGGGGGAGGAGCAGTTCTTC. It codes for CASRGEEQFF.

This sequence joins TRBV5-1 and TRBJ1-1; unclear D gene. Trimming took off 1 base at V and 12 bases at J, with 16 bases between the two ends. This CDR3 has 13 residues. Germline V gives CDR1 SGHRS, CDR2 YFSETQ. This CDR3 reads CASSLSASTVTFF. The CDR3, as DNA: TGCGCCAGCAGCTTGTCGGCCAGTACCGTGACTTTCTTT. Combining the CDR3 with reference TRBV5-1 and TRBJ1-1 gives the whole variable domain KAGVTQTPRYLIKTRGQQVTLSCSPISGHRSVSWYQQTPGQGLQFLFEYFSETQRNKGNFPGRFSGRQFSNSRSEMNVSTLELGDSALYLCASSLSASTVTFFGQGTRLTVV.

This clonotype was counted many times. The CDR3 loop reads CASAQGNTEAFF. As DNA, the CDR3 is TGTGCCAGCGCACAGGGGAACACTGAAGCTTTCTTT. The chain recombines TRBV7-9 with TRBJ1-1, with D tentatively TRBD1 (6 bases). The germline V gene encodes CDR1 SEHNR and CDR2 FQNEAQ (reference sequence). Between the trimmed V and J ends, which lost 8 bases and 1 base, there was a span of 8 bases. This CDR3 contains 12 residues. Complete variable domain (other parts from reference TRBV7-9 and TRBJ1-1): DTGVSQNPRHKITKRGQNVTFRCDPISEHNRLYWYRQTLGQGPEFLTYFQNEAQLEKSRLLSDRFSAERPKGSFSTLEIQRTEQGDSAMYLCASAQGNTEAFFGQGTRLTVV.

This chain connects TRBV29-1 to TRBJ1-1, with 7 positions matching TRBD1. Trimming took 5 bases from V and 1 from J; bases not matched to a gene: 1. Germline V lookup: CDR1 SQVTM, CDR2 ANQGSEA. CDR3 length equals 12 residues. In nucleotides, the CDR3 is TGCAGCGTTAGGACAGGGAACACTGAAGCTTTCTTT. Its translation is CSVRTGNTEAFF.

The rearrangement uses TRBV7-6 and TRBJ2-1; D not resolved. V shed 5 bases and J shed 5 bases, with 7 bases lying between them. Germline-derived CDR1 and CDR2 are SGHVS and FNYEAQ. The CDR3 runs 12 residues. CDR3 bases: TGTGCCAGCAGCCCATGGGACAATGAGCAGTTCTTC. It specifies CASSPWDNEQFF.

CDR3 sequence: CASSLGTGEYEQYF. In nucleotides, the CDR3 is TGTGCCAGCAGCTTAGGGACAGGGGAGTACGAGCAGTACTTC. The chain recombines TRBV7-9 with TRBJ2-7, with 9 bases aligning to TRBD1. Losses at the gene ends were 1 base for V and 4 bases for J; bases not matched to a gene: 2. Looked up from germline, CDR1 is SEHNR and CDR2 is FQNEAQ (reference sequence). The CDR3 is 14 residues long.

The chain links TRBV25-1 to TRBJ1-1; TRBD1 is a possible D gene (5 bases). Deletions cut 3 bases from V and 0 bases from J, with 11 bases between. Germline V CDR1 and CDR2: MGHDK, SYGVNS. The CDR3 covers 15 residues. CDR3 amino acids: CASSDGAALNTEAFF. Written as DNA, the CDR3 is TGTGCCAGCAGTGATGGGGCAGCCCTGAACACTGAAGCTTTCTTT.

V and J are TRBV30 and TRBJ1-4; no firm D call. V lost 0 bases and J 0 bases, leaving 8 bases between the germline ends. Germline V gene data show CDR1 as GTSNPN and CDR2 as SVGIG (reference sequence). This CDR3 contains 15 residues. The CDR3 loop reads CAWSVGIATNEKLFF. As DNA, the CDR3 is TGTGCCTGGAGTGTTGGAATCGCAACTAATGAAAAACTGTTTTTT.

Only a few counts were recorded for this clonotype. This chain links TRBV2 with TRBJ2-7, with D uncertain. Looked up from germline, CDR1 is SNHLY and CDR2 is FYNNEI. The CDR3 contains 12 residues. Trimming pared 3 bases from V and 4 bases from J, leaving 7 bases between. CDR3 residues: CASSDGLYEQYF. In nucleotides, the CDR3 is TGTGCCAGCAGTGACGGCCTTTACGAGCAGTACTTC.

The chain carries TRBV29-1 and TRBJ2-2, with D uncertain. Germline V gene data show CDR1 as SQVTM and CDR2 as ANQGSEA. The CDR3 spans 15 residues. The V end lost 0 bases, the J end lost 1 base, and 9 bases lay between the germline ends. The CDR3 protein is CSVEDRRLNTGELFF. The CDR3 DNA sequence: TGCAGCGTTGAAGATCGCAGATTGAACACCGGGGAGCTGTTTTTT.

DNA for the CDR3: TGTGCCAGCAGCCAGCACAGGGGGCCCGGTCAGCCCCAGCATTTT. Its translation: CASSQHRGPGQPQHF. J is TRBJ1-5 and V is TRBV12-3 or TRBV12-4; 9 nucleotides align to TRBD1. The length of the CDR3 is 15 residues. V lost 6 bases and J lost 6; bases outside the gene matches: 9.

The chain recombines TRBV18 with TRBJ2-7, with TRBD2 identical over 8 bases. Germline V gene data show CDR1 as KGHSH and CDR2 as LQKENI. The length of the CDR3 is 15 residues. Trimming removed 3 bases from V and 3 bases from J; junction bases left unmatched: 7. CDR3 protein: CASSPVGLVLYEQYF. Here the CDR3 DNA reads TGTGCCAGCTCACCCGTGGGACTAGTTCTCTACGAGCAGTACTTC.